A single sample is the source of the 27 T cell receptor beta chains below, sequenced in a study of Graves' ophthalmopathy and Graves' hyperthyroidism. TCR beta CDR3 regions were amplified from RNA transcripts. The first-round RT-PCR employed HTBI primers together with the Qiagen OneStep RT-PCR kit. A multiplex PCR was then performed as the second round. TCRdb reprocessed the multiplex PCR reads with MiXCR, giving one entry per CDR3 protein. The table has about 600,000 distinct CDR3 sequences, approximately 35% seen once; the top ten hold roughly 4.5%. The sequenced sample consisted of peripheral blood or thyroid tissue (not recorded which). The receptors derive from an adult man with Graves' hyperthyroidism.

This sequence joins TRBV29-1 and TRBJ1-2; D is perhaps TRBD1 (5 bases). Trimming took 4 bases from V and 5 from J, leaving 23 bases between them. Germline values: CDR1 SQVTM, CDR2 ANQGSEA. The length of the CDR3 is 16 residues. CDR3 bases: TGCAGCGTTGTATCACGCCATGGCAGGGTTAGTTATGGCTACACCTTC. It encodes CSVVSRHGRVSYGYTF.

CDR3 residues: CASSGLGTPGVEQYF. As DNA, the CDR3 is TGTGCCAGCAGCGGCCTTGGTACTCCGGGGGTCGAGCAGTACTTC. The chain joins TRBV7-3 to TRBJ2-7, with D perhaps TRBD2 (6 bases). The V end lost 5 bases, the J end lost 6 bases, and 20 bases lay between the germline ends. Germline V gene sequence: CDR1 SGHTA, CDR2 FQGTGA. The CDR3 extends over 15 amino acids.

This clonotype was recorded many times. The J gene is TRBJ1-1, the V gene TRBV7-8; D gene ambiguous. CDR3 length: 14 residues. Trimming removed 0 bases at V and 0 bases at J, with 5 bases between. Germline CDR1 reads SGHVS; CDR2 reads FQNEAQ. In DNA form, the CDR3 reads TGTGCCAGCAGCTTAGCTGGGATGAACACTGAAGCTTTCTTT. Translation: CASSLAGMNTEAFF. The whole variable domain, filled in from reference TRBV7-8 and TRBJ1-1, reads GAGVSQSPRYKVAKRGQDVALRCDPISGHVSLFWYQQALGQGPEFLTYFQNEAQLDKSGLPSDRFFAERPEGSVSTLKIQRTQQEDSAVYLCASSLAGMNTEAFFGQGTRLTVV.

This clonotype showed up just a few times. The chain carries TRBV29-1 and TRBJ2-5; D uncertain. There are 12 residues in the CDR3. Germline V gene data show CDR1 as SQVTM and CDR2 as ANQGSEA. V was pared by 4 bases and J by 1 base, with 7 bases between. Here the CDR3 reads CSVVYSQETQYF. The CDR3 DNA reads as TGCAGCGTTGTCTACAGCCAAGAGACCCAGTACTTC.

V gene TRBV12-3 or TRBV12-4 combines with J gene TRBJ1-1, with D perhaps TRBD1 (5 bases). The CDR3 is 14 amino acids. CDR3 in amino acids: CASGPPQGFTEAFF. As DNA, the CDR3 is TGTGCTAGTGGTCCCCCCCAGGGTTTCACTGAAGCTTTCTTT.

This clonotype was detected ten times or more. This chain uses TRBV20-1 with TRBJ2-7; D remains unclear. Trimming pared 6 bases from V and 7 bases from J, leaving 19 bases between. Germline V lookup: CDR1 DFQATT, CDR2 SNEGSKA (reference sequence). The length of the CDR3 is 13 residues. The CDR3 is CSARDRPDGEQYF. In nucleotides, the CDR3 is TGCAGTGCCCGAGATCGGCCAGACGGGGAGCAGTACTTC.

This clonotype was detected many times. The rearrangement links TRBV12-3 or TRBV12-4 to TRBJ2-7; D not certain. V gave up 7 bases and J gave up 3 bases, with 10 bases separating them. This CDR3 region has 12 residues. CDR3 DNA sequence: TGTGCCAGCAAAGGACGTAGCTACGAGCAGTACTTC. Protein: CASKGRSYEQYF.

This clonotype was observed at least ten times. The V and J genes are TRBV7-8 and TRBJ2-2; maybe TRBD2 (5 bases). V was clipped by 5 bases and J by 7 bases, with 11 bases between them. The germline V gene has CDR1 SGHVS and CDR2 FQNEAQ. This CDR3 has 13 amino acids. CDR3 loop: CASSPTRNGELFF. As DNA, the CDR3 is TGTGCCAGCAGCCCAACTAGGAACGGGGAGCTGTTTTTT.

This clonotype has only a few counts. The chain carries TRBV20-1 and TRBJ1-3, with D tentatively TRBD1 (5 bases). Germline CDR1 DFQATT, CDR2 SNEGSKA (reference sequence). Trimming left V 1 base short and J 2 bases short, with 9 bases between. This CDR3 spans 14 amino acids. The CDR3 reads CSARGGDPGNTIYF. The CDR3 nucleotides read TGCAGTGCTAGAGGGGGGGACCCTGGAAACACCATATATTTT.

This clonotype was observed many times. The chain couples TRBV5-1 to TRBJ1-2; possibly TRBD1 for D (5 bases). The germline CDR1 and CDR2 sequences are SGHRS and YFSETQ. The ends were cut back, 0 bases at V and 7 bases at J, with 10 bases in the middle. The CDR3 length is 13 residues. The CDR3 sequence is CASSLARGTGYTF. CDR3 nucleotide sequence: TGCGCCAGCAGCTTGGCCAGAGGGACTGGCTACACCTTC.

In its sample, this clonotype was seen many times. The V gene is TRBV6-2 or TRBV6-3, the J gene TRBJ2-5; the D gene is possibly TRBD2 (8 bases). In germline, CDR1 is MNHEY, CDR2 SVGEGT. The ends were cut back, 7 bases at V and 1 base at J, with 16 bases in the middle. This CDR3 region has 15 residues. The CDR3 sequence: CASTETGTSQETQYF. The CDR3 DNA reads as TGTGCCAGCACCGAGACAGGGACTAGCCAAGAGACCCAGTACTTC.

The rearrangement uses TRBV29-1 and TRBJ1-2; 10 nucleotides align to TRBD1. CDR3 length: 13 amino acids. V lost 3 bases, J lost 8 bases, and 6 bases stayed unmatched. Germline-derived CDR1 and CDR2 are SQVTM and ANQGSEA. The CDR3 bases are TGCAGCGTTGACCCGGGACAGGGGAACGGCTACACCTTC. The encoded protein is CSVDPGQGNGYTF.

This clonotype showed up just a few times. This sequence joins TRBV27 and TRBJ1-1, with D tentatively TRBD1 (6 bases). This CDR3 comprises 13 residues. Trimming shortened V by 5 bases and J by 4 bases, and 11 bases separated the two germline ends. CDR1 is MNHEY, CDR2 SMNVEV, per germline (reference sequence). CDR3 amino acids: CASSMTGPTEAFF. The CDR3 DNA follows: TGTGCCAGCAGTATGACAGGCCCCACTGAAGCTTTCTTT.

With regard to this clonotype: The junction departs from germline at one end; a sequencing error may be responsible. The rearrangement joins TRBV7-8 to TRBJ2-5; 9 bases line up with TRBD2. The J call is doubtful: the DNA matches TRBJ2-1 better. CDR1 is SGHVS, CDR2 FQNEAQ, per germline. The CDR3 totals 18 residues. The CDR3 is CASSQRRSGLAGYNEQFF. CDR3 DNA: TGCGCCAGCAGCCAAAGACGGTCGGGACTAGCCGGCTACAATGAGCAGTTCTTC.

This clonotype was found a few times. The chain recombines TRBV27 with TRBJ1-6, with D possibly TRBD1 on 5 matching bases. V gave up 4 bases and J gave up 6 bases, with 16 bases separating them. This CDR3 spans 16 amino acids. Germline loops: CDR1 MNHEY, CDR2 SMNVEV (reference sequence). The CDR3 reads CASSSARTGFNSPLHF. Written as DNA, the CDR3 is TGTGCCAGCAGTTCCGCCCGTACAGGATTTAATTCACCCCTCCACTTT.

This clonotype was detected many times. This chain links TRBV7-2 with TRBJ1-2; no definite D call. Germline V gene lookup returns CDR1 SGHTA and CDR2 FQGNSA. CDR3 length equals 11 residues. With 5 bases removed from V and 11 bases from J, the gap between germline ends came to 12 bases. The DNA of the CDR3 is TGTGCCAGCAGCGCCCTCGAGAAGTACACCTTC. Residues: CASSALEKYTF.

This clonotype was recorded at least ten times. The genes are TRBV7-8 and TRBJ1-2; 7 bases are shared with TRBD1. Germline trimming cut 2 bases from V and 3 bases from J; bases unmatched to any gene: 3. The CDR3 is 14 residues long. In germline, CDR1 is SGHVS, CDR2 FQNEAQ. CDR3 sequence: CASSLWDSHYGYTF. For the CDR3, the DNA is TGTGCCAGCAGCTTATGGGACAGCCACTATGGCTACACCTTC.

The chain uses TRBV14 and TRBJ2-4; D might be TRBD2 (6 bases). V was cut by 0 bases and J by 7 bases, with 13 bases left in between. This CDR3 spans 15 amino acids. CDR1 is SGHDN and CDR2 is FVKESK in the germline V gene. CDR3 sequence: CASSQDYGGTNIQYF. The CDR3 nucleotides read TGTGCCAGCAGCCAAGATTACGGGGGAACGAACATTCAGTACTTC.

This clonotype was detected ten times or more. J is TRBJ2-5 and V is TRBV7-9, with 9 bases identical to TRBD2. This CDR3 comprises 15 residues. Per the germline V gene, CDR1 is SEHNR and CDR2 is FQNEAQ (reference sequence). The V and J ends lost 5 bases and 5 bases, in that order; junction bases with no gene match: 9. The CDR3 DNA sequence: TGTGCCAGCAGCCCCATTAGCGGGAGAGGGGAGACCCAGTACTTC. This sequence encodes CASSPISGRGETQYF. Drawing the rest from reference TRBV7-9 and TRBJ2-5, the complete variable domain is DTGVSQNPRHKITKRGQNVTFRCDPISEHNRLYWYRQTLGQGPEFLTYFQNEAQLEKSRLLSDRFSAERPKGSFSTLEIQRTEQGDSAMYLCASSPISGRGETQYFGPGTRLLVL.

The gene calls are TRBV7-9 and TRBJ1-5; the match to TRBD1 covers 12 bases. The CDR3 extends over 16 amino acids. CDR1 is SEHNR, CDR2 FQNEAQ, per germline (reference sequence). V lost 3 bases and J lost 6; bases outside the gene matches: 6. The CDR3 reads CASSFRDRGPSQPQHF. CDR3 sequence (DNA): TGTGCCAGCAGCTTCCGGGACAGGGGGCCGAGTCAGCCCCAGCATTTT.

V is TRBV7-8 and J is TRBJ1-4; TRBD1 agrees at 9 bases. Germline CDR1 is SGHVS and CDR2 is FQNEAQ. V was clipped by 3 bases and J by 5 bases; unmatched bases: 4. The CDR3 consists of 15 residues. The CDR3: CASSLQGTGNEKLFF. The CDR3 nucleotides read TGTGCCAGCAGCTTGCAGGGGACAGGGAATGAAAAACTGTTTTTT.

The chain uses TRBV6-6 and TRBJ2-2; 9 nucleotides align to TRBD2. The CDR3 runs 16 residues. Germline V gene data show CDR1 as MNHNY and CDR2 as SVGAGI (reference sequence). V was pared by 2 bases and J by 7 bases, with 8 bases of the junction left unmatched. The CDR3 bases are TGTGCCAGCAGTTACGGGAGCGGGGGGAGGGGCGGGGAGCTGTTTTTT. Protein: CASSYGSGGRGGELFF.

Note on this clonotype: One base away lies a much larger clone, so this may be a sequencing read error. The rearrangement joins TRBV7-2 to TRBJ2-7; 13 bases line up with TRBD2. Germline values: CDR1 SGHTA, CDR2 FQGNSA. This CDR3 region has 16 residues. With V trimmed by 3 bases and J by 2 bases, 4 bases remained unmatched. The CDR3 loop is CASSFWGTSGTYEQYF. Written as DNA, the CDR3 is TGTGCCAGCAGCTTCTGGGGGACTAGCGGGACCTACGAGCAGTACTTC.

The chain carries TRBV20-1 and TRBJ1-4; D unresolved. Trimming removed 4 bases at V and 10 bases at J, with 10 bases between. The CDR3 is 11 amino acids. Germline V gives CDR1 DFQATT, CDR2 SNEGSKA (reference sequence). Here the CDR3 DNA reads TGCAGTGCTATGATGGAGAGAAAACTGTTTTTT. It specifies CSAMMERKLFF.

V gene TRBV20-1 combines with J gene TRBJ2-3; 8 positions match TRBD1. Looked up from germline, CDR1 is DFQATT and CDR2 is SNEGSKA (reference sequence). With V trimmed by 0 bases and J by 5 bases, 7 bases remained unmatched. There are 15 residues in the CDR3. CDR3 DNA: TGCAGTGCTAGAGATCCAGCAGGGGGCGAAGATACGCAGTATTTT. Translating it yields CSARDPAGGEDTQYF.

The V gene is TRBV7-9, the J gene TRBJ2-7; 7 positions agree with TRBD1. CDR3 length: 13 amino acids. In germline, CDR1 is SEHNR, CDR2 FQNEAQ (reference sequence). The junction had 6 bases not matched to a gene; V was cut back by 5 bases and J by 5 bases. CDR3 in DNA: TGTGCCAGCAGCGGACGAGGGGGCGACGAGCAGTACTTC. Translating gives CASSGRGGDEQYF.

V usage is TRBV2 and J usage is TRBJ2-2; TRBD1 agrees at 9 bases. The V segment lost 7 bases and the J segment 6 bases; nucleotides outside the gene matches: 6. The CDR3 covers 14 residues. Germline V CDR1 and CDR2: SNHLY, FYNNEI. The CDR3 spells CASKHRGHPGELFF. In nucleotides, the CDR3 is TGTGCCAGCAAACACAGGGGGCATCCCGGGGAGCTGTTTTTT.